This TCR beta chain was identified during a study of vaccination and CD4 T cells after COVID-19. Treatment in this sample: roughly 11-day PBMC culture with coronavirus spike peptide pools or control peptides (ViraFEST assay). Germline CDR1 SGHTA, CDR2 FQGNSA. CDR3 size: 15 residues. V was shortened by 3 bases and J by 0 bases, with 9 bases between the two germline ends. An Oncomine TCR Beta short-read assay was used to sequence the DNA from cultured CD4+ T cells. A single record per CDR3 protein comes from TCRdb applying MiXCR to the PCR reads. This sample has about 25,000 distinct CDR3 sequences, with approximately 59% found just once. As for this clonotype: Its target is unknown.

The chain employs TRBV7-2 and TRBJ2-1; D is possibly TRBD2 (5 bases). The sample taken for sequencing was CD4+ T cells from blood, cultured in vitro. The sequence was collected from a human donor who had recovered from COVID-19. The CDR3 loop is CASSLRALSYNEQFF. CDR3 in DNA: TGTGCCAGCAGCTTGCGGGCCCTCTCCTACAATGAGCAGTTCTTC.